A selection of T cell receptor beta chains follows, all from one sample in a study of cytomegalovirus exposure and HLA in healthy donors. Assay: immunoSEQ multiplex PCR; the TCRdb copy retains only in-frame clones and omits some. The data contain 95,000 to 150,000 clones, more than 60% of them seen just once; the ten biggest clones take up 1.5%. The specimen sequenced was PBMCs. The receptors come from a man younger than 35 in good health and CMV-seronegative. Each CDR3 is given with its conserved first and last residue.

j_call: -; v_call: TRBV15; cdr3_aa: CATSRISGAAEAYEQYF
j_call: TRBJ2-3; v_call: TRBV28; cdr3_aa: CASSLAGASVTQYF
j_call: TRBJ1-1; v_call: TRBV7-9; cdr3_aa: CASSLDGQGRGAEAFF
j_call: TRBJ2-7; v_call: TRBV5-1; cdr3_aa: CASSPGTLGGGEQYF
j_call: TRBJ1-4; v_call: TRBV30; cdr3_aa: CAWSIDRVRKKLFF
j_call: TRBJ1-1; v_call: TRBV28; cdr3_aa: CASSPGQAGTKEAFF
j_call: TRBJ2-4; v_call: TRBV5-1; cdr3_aa: CASSPLAALAKNIQYF
j_call: TRBJ2-1; v_call: TRBV2; cdr3_aa: CASSDSSDPLKQFF
j_call: TRBJ1-1; v_call: TRBV5-5; cdr3_aa: CASSSLSGGRLNTEAFF
j_call: TRBJ2-5; v_call: TRBV29-1; cdr3_aa: CSVAPRVTSGRYQETQYF
j_call: TRBJ1-4; v_call: TRBV7-9; cdr3_aa: CASSYRQGNEKLFF
j_call: TRBJ2-2; v_call: TRBV7-2; cdr3_aa: CASSLALSTGELFF
j_call: TRBJ1-5; v_call: TRBV4-2; cdr3_aa: CASSQAQGANQPQHF
j_call: TRBJ1-1; v_call: TRBV19; cdr3_aa: CASTGRVTEAFF
j_call: TRBJ2-7; v_call: TRBV5-1; cdr3_aa: CASSLPFGSAGDVLWYEQYF
j_call: TRBJ1-2; v_call: TRBV9; cdr3_aa: CASSVGAGAPYGYTF
j_call: TRBJ2-7; v_call: TRBV9; cdr3_aa: CASSVSPSGSYEQYF
j_call: TRBJ1-1; v_call: TRBV9; cdr3_aa: CASSVVSGGLTEAFF
j_call: TRBJ2-1; v_call: TRBV28; cdr3_aa: CASSNNLGLAGGLENEQFF
j_call: TRBJ2-7; v_call: TRBV6-5; cdr3_aa: CASSRQGSYEQYF
j_call: TRBJ1-2; v_call: TRBV29-1; cdr3_aa: CSVDRGAYGYTF
j_call: TRBJ2-7; v_call: TRBV2; cdr3_aa: CASSDGQGLRLEQYF
j_call: TRBJ2-7; v_call: TRBV7-9; cdr3_aa: CASSQPGQGGYEQYF
j_call: TRBJ2-4; v_call: TRBV30; cdr3_aa: CAWTSGRASGKNIQYF
j_call: TRBJ2-7; v_call: TRBV7-9; cdr3_aa: CASTTRQGASYEQYF
j_call: TRBJ2-3; v_call: TRBV28; cdr3_aa: CASSLDSRTDTQYF
j_call: TRBJ2-7; v_call: TRBV29-1; cdr3_aa: CSVQGAREQYF
j_call: TRBJ2-3; v_call: TRBV5-1; cdr3_aa: CASSGTSGGGADTQYF
j_call: TRBJ2-3; v_call: TRBV27; cdr3_aa: CASIGGVFTDTQYF
j_call: TRBJ2-7; v_call: TRBV7-2; cdr3_aa: CASSHLAGPVRGEQYF
j_call: TRBJ2-7; v_call: TRBV18; cdr3_aa: CASSRGTSGGSSYEQYF
j_call: TRBJ1-1; v_call: TRBV19; cdr3_aa: CATVKGWNTEAFF
j_call: TRBJ1-1; v_call: TRBV6-1; cdr3_aa: CATQTGVRNTEAFF
j_call: TRBJ2-1; v_call: TRBV5-5; cdr3_aa: CASSLIDGREYNEQFF
j_call: TRBJ2-3; v_call: TRBV30; cdr3_aa: CAWGSGRALDTQYF